The source of this T cell receptor (beta chain) is a study of siplizumab effects on memory and regulatory T cells. The CDR3 extends over 15 amino acids. Germline loops: CDR1 LNHNV, CDR2 YYDKDF (reference sequence). Trimming pared 5 bases from V and 1 base from J, leaving 11 bases between. The method was immunoSEQ multiplex PCR; TCRdb's version includes in-frame clones alone and lacks a portion of them. The repertoire holds about 60,000 clones, with approximately 87% as singletons. The chain carries TRBV15 and TRBJ2-2; D gene uncertain. The sequenced sample consisted of memory CD4+ T cells sorted from blood. The TCR was taken from a human donor in good health. The CDR3 here is CATSASRWNTGELFF. The CDR3 DNA reads as TGTGCCACCAGCGCCAGCAGATGGAACACCGGGGAGCTGTTTTTT.